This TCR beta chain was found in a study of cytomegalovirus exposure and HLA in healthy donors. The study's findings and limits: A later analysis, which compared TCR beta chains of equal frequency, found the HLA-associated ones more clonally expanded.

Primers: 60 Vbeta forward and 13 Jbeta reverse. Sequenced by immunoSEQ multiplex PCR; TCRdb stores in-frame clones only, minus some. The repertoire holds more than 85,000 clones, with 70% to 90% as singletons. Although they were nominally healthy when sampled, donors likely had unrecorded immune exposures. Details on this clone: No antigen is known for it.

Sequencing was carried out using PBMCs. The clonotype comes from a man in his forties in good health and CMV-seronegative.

CDR3 DNA: TGCGCCAGCAGCCAAGTAATGGCAGGGGATACGCAGTATTTT. Its protein product is CASSQVMAGDTQYF. V and J are TRBV4-3 and TRBJ2-3, with D possibly TRBD1 on 5 matching bases. Deletions cut 1 base from V and 6 bases from J, with 11 bases between. The CDR3 is 14 amino acids. Germline V gene sequence: CDR1 LGHNA, CDR2 YSLEER.